Each of the 25 T cell receptor beta chains below was sequenced from the same sample in a study of blood T cell repertoires in COVID-19. Generated by immunoSEQ multiplex PCR, the TCRdb table keeps only in-frame clones and is missing some. The data contain 110,000 to 150,000 clones, about 87% of them singletons. Material: peripheral blood. The source of these receptors is a woman aged 45-65 years with acute or convalescent COVID-19.

The chain carries TRBV7-2 and TRBJ1-3; 7 positions agree with TRBD1. CDR3 length: 17 amino acids. V lost 2 bases, J lost 1 base, and 8 bases stayed unmatched. The V gene's germline CDR1 is SGHTA and CDR2 FQGNSA. CDR3 amino acids: CASSLLLGQSSGNTIYF. For the CDR3, the DNA is TGTGCCAGCAGCTTACTCCTGGGACAGTCATCTGGAAACACCATATATTTT.

The chain couples TRBV5-1 to TRBJ2-1, with 7 bases aligning to TRBD2. CDR3 size: 17 residues. In germline, CDR1 is SGHRS, CDR2 YFSETQ. The J segment lost 4 bases and the V segment lost 0 bases, leaving 10 bases of the junction unmatched. CDR3 sequence: CASSLGVSPRGYNEQFF. In DNA form, the CDR3 reads TGCGCCAGCAGCTTGGGCGTATCTCCGCGGGGGTACAATGAGCAGTTCTTC.

The rearrangement uses TRBV5-1 and TRBJ2-1, with 7 positions matching TRBD2. The CDR3 length is 16 residues. Germline-derived CDR1 and CDR2 are SGHRS and YFSETQ. The trim removed 0 bases at V and 2 bases at J, leaving 5 bases unmatched. CDR3 sequence: CASSLVPGGTYNEQFF. In DNA form, the CDR3 reads TGCGCCAGCAGCTTGGTACCGGGAGGAACCTACAATGAGCAGTTCTTC.

V and J are TRBV3-1 (or the pseudogene TRBV3-2) and TRBJ1-1; unclear D gene. Per germline, CDR1 LGHDT and CDR2 YNNKEL (reference sequence). Trimming cost V 1 base and J 2 bases, with 11 bases left between them. The length of the CDR3 is 15 residues. The CDR3, as DNA: TGTGCCAGCAGCCAAGTCGCAGGCCCTAACACTGAAGCTTTCTTT. The encoded protein is CASSQVAGPNTEAFF.

This chain joins TRBV29-1 and TRBJ2-7, with 9 bases fitting TRBD2. The V gene's germline CDR1 is SQVTM and CDR2 ANQGSEA. Trimming removed 6 bases from V and 7 bases from J; junction bases left unmatched: 1. There are 10 residues in the CDR3. This CDR3 is CSVTSGEQYF. Written as DNA, the CDR3 is TGCAGCGTCACTAGCGGGGAGCAGTACTTC.

Regarding this clone: Other DNA sequences in this sample translate to the same CDR3. This rearrangement joins TRBV5-1 to TRBJ1-1; D is unclear. This CDR3 has 12 amino acids. Germline V gene data show CDR1 as SGHRS and CDR2 as YFSETQ. Deletions cut 1 base from V and 4 bases from J, with 5 bases between. In DNA, the CDR3 is TGCGCCAGCAGCTTGAGAGGCACTGAAGCTTTCTTT. Its translation is CASSLRGTEAFF.

The V gene is TRBV7-9, the J gene TRBJ1-1; 11 positions match TRBD1. With 4 bases clipped from V and 5 bases from J, the junction kept 6 bases outside the gene matches. The CDR3 sequence is 15 residues long. Germline loops: CDR1 SEHNR, CDR2 FQNEAQ (reference sequence). In DNA, the CDR3 is TGTGCCAGCAGCTCCCCGGGACAGGGGGTTACTGAAGCTTTCTTT. Protein: CASSSPGQGVTEAFF.

V and J are TRBV6-5 and TRBJ2-2, with 8 bases that match TRBD1. The CDR3 is 15 residues long. J was trimmed by 5 bases and V by 5 bases; bases with no gene match: 7. The germline V gene has CDR1 MNHEY and CDR2 SVGAGI. CDR3 residues: CASSPQGARTGELFF. DNA for the CDR3: TGTGCCAGCAGTCCTCAGGGGGCACGAACCGGGGAGCTGTTTTTT.

This chain uses TRBV7-9 with TRBJ2-4; 8 bases match TRBD2. Germline trimming cut 0 bases from V and 2 bases from J; bases unmatched to any gene: 3. There are 16 residues in the CDR3. In germline, CDR1 is SEHNR, CDR2 FQNEAQ (reference sequence). In DNA, the CDR3 is TGTGCCAGCAGCTTAGCTAGCGGGATGTCCAAAAACATTCAGTACTTC. Translating it yields CASSLASGMSKNIQYF.

This clone was detected only once. This chain joins TRBV27 and TRBJ1-4; D is unresolved. Germline CDR1 and CDR2: MNHEY and SMNVEV (reference sequence). This CDR3 has 15 amino acids. The V gene lost 6 bases and the J gene lost 4 bases, with 15 bases spanning the gap. The CDR3 sequence: CASSPAGSSNEKLFF. In DNA form, the CDR3 reads TGTGCCAGCAGCCCCGCCGGGTCCAGTAATGAAAAACTGTTTTTT.

This chain links TRBV24-1 with TRBJ2-2; 12 bases line up with TRBD1. Per germline, CDR1 KGHDR and CDR2 SFDVKD. Losses at the gene ends were 3 bases for V and 1 base for J; bases not matched to a gene: 8. The CDR3 loop spans 19 amino acids. For the CDR3, the DNA is TGTGCCACCAGTGATGCTCCGGGACAGGGGGCAAAGAACACCGGGGAGCTGTTTTTT. As protein: CATSDAPGQGAKNTGELFF.

The sample holds one count of this clone. The V gene is TRBV7-9, the J gene TRBJ1-1; 12 bases align to TRBD1. The CDR3 totals 15 residues. Trimming at V came to 5 bases and at J to 5 bases, leaving 6 bases not matched to a gene. The germline gives CDR1 SEHNR, CDR2 FQNEAQ (reference sequence). CDR3 coding DNA: TGTGCCAGCAGCCCGGGACAGGGGGCGCGTACTGAAGCTTTCTTT. It specifies CASSPGQGARTEAFF. Supplemented by reference TRBV7-9 and TRBJ1-1, the full variable domain reads DTGVSQNPRHKITKRGQNVTFRCDPISEHNRLYWYRQTLGQGPEFLTYFQNEAQLEKSRLLSDRFSAERPKGSFSTLEIQRTEQGDSAMYLCASSPGQGARTEAFFGQGTRLTVV.

This chain joins TRBV18 and TRBJ1-3; TRBD1 matches at 8 bases. The CDR3 totals 16 residues. Germline V gene sequence: CDR1 KGHSH, CDR2 LQKENI. V lost 2 bases, J lost 0 bases, and 3 bases stayed unmatched. CDR3 protein: CASSPSGGDSGNTIYF. In DNA, the CDR3 is TGTGCCAGCTCACCATCAGGGGGCGACTCTGGAAACACCATATATTTT.

The V call is TRBV9, the J call TRBJ2-1; D is perhaps TRBD2 (7 bases). Trimming stripped 0 bases from V and 5 bases from J, with 18 bases between. This CDR3 is 17 amino acids long. Germline-derived CDR1 and CDR2 are SGDLS and YYNGEE. CDR3 in amino acids: CASSVGGGGPTDNEQFF. CDR3 DNA: TGTGCCAGCAGCGTAGGAGGGGGAGGGCCAACCGACAATGAGCAGTTCTTC.

V usage is TRBV10-3 and J usage is TRBJ2-7; 8 bases fit TRBD1. Trimming at V came to 4 bases and at J to 7 bases, leaving 6 bases not matched to a gene. Per the germline V gene, CDR1 is ENHRY and CDR2 is SYGVKD. This CDR3 has 13 amino acids. Written as DNA, the CDR3 is TGTGCCATCAGTGTCAGGGGGCAAGGTGAGCAGTACTTC. Protein sequence: CAISVRGQGEQYF.

This chain links TRBV6-5 with TRBJ2-7, with D perhaps TRBD1 (6 bases). Between the trimmed V and J ends, which lost 11 bases and 2 bases, there was a span of 13 bases. The germline CDR1 and CDR2 sequences are MNHEY and SVGAGI. CDR3 length: 12 amino acids. For the CDR3, the DNA is TGTGCCGCGGGCAGGGACACCTACGAGCAGTACTTC. This encodes CAAGRDTYEQYF.

The V call is TRBV5-1, the J call TRBJ2-5, with D unclear. Germline lookup yields CDR1 SGHRS and CDR2 YFSETQ. Deletions cut 6 bases from V and 1 base from J, with 10 bases between. CDR3 length equals 13 residues. CDR3 DNA sequence: TGCGCCAGCAAGGAGACTTTCCAAGAGACCCAGTACTTC. Its protein product is CASKETFQETQYF.

The genes are TRBV4-2 and TRBJ2-5; no clear D gene. From germline, CDR1 is LGHNA and CDR2 YNFKEQ. The CDR3 runs 16 residues. Trimming removed 1 base at V and 1 base at J, with 13 bases between. CDR3: CASSQGSFGPQETQYF. CDR3 bases: TGTGCCAGCAGCCAAGGAAGTTTTGGGCCCCAAGAGACCCAGTACTTC.

V and J are TRBV10-2 and TRBJ2-7; maybe TRBD2 (5 bases). This CDR3 comprises 15 residues. Trimming took 3 bases from V and 6 from J, leaving 18 bases between them. Germline V gene lookup returns CDR1 WSHSY and CDR2 SAAADI. The DNA of the CDR3 is TGCGCCAGCAGTGATGTAGACGGAGGCGCCTCCGAGCAGTACTTC. Residues: CASSDVDGGASEQYF.

This clone was seen only a few times. The chain is built from TRBV3-1 (or the pseudogene TRBV3-2) and TRBJ2-3, with D possibly matching TRBD2 (7 bases). The V end was cut by 1 base, the J end by 3 bases, with 20 bases between. This CDR3 spans 18 amino acids. CDR1 LGHDT and CDR2 YNNKEL come from the germline V gene (reference sequence). CDR3: CASSQGAPGGLNTDTQYF. The CDR3 DNA sequence: TGTGCCAGCAGCCAAGGAGCCCCGGGGGGCCTGAATACAGATACGCAGTATTTT.

CDR3: CASSYSRGSYNEQFF. CDR3 DNA: TGTGCCAGCAGTTACTCTCGGGGTTCCTACAATGAGCAGTTCTTC. The chain links TRBV6-6 to TRBJ2-1; weak D call: TRBD2 (5 bases). Trimming removed 0 bases at V and 1 base at J, with 7 bases between. This CDR3 has 15 residues. Germline CDR1 is MNHNY and CDR2 is SVGAGI (reference sequence).

The J gene is TRBJ1-6, the V gene TRBV6-5; D possibly corresponds to TRBD1 (6 bases). The CDR3 spans 14 residues. Germline assignment: CDR1 MNHEY and CDR2 SVGAGI. V was pared by 8 bases and J by 7 bases, with 15 bases between. The CDR3 DNA is TGTGCCAGCGGGTACGGACAGTCGAATTCACCCCTCCACTTT. It codes for CASGYGQSNSPLHF.

The genes are TRBV20-1 and TRBJ2-1; D is uncertain. CDR3 length: 11 amino acids. Deletions cut 0 bases from V and 9 bases from J, with 6 bases between. Per germline, CDR1 DFQATT and CDR2 SNEGSKA (reference sequence). This CDR3 is CSAREFSEQFF. CDR3 in DNA: TGCAGTGCTAGAGAGTTCTCTGAGCAGTTCTTC.

CDR3 DNA: TGTGCCATCAGTGAGTCGGGGGACAACACAGATACGCAGTATTTT. Protein: CAISESGDNTDTQYF. This chain links TRBV10-3 with TRBJ2-3; D possibly corresponds to TRBD1 (6 bases). Germline-derived CDR1 and CDR2 are ENHRY and SYGVKD. The V end lost 0 bases, the J end lost 2 bases, and 9 bases lay between the germline ends. CDR3 size: 15 residues.

The rearrangement uses TRBV14 and TRBJ1-2, with D uncertain. Germline V gives CDR1 SGHDN, CDR2 FVKESK. The germline V and J ends were trimmed by 3 bases and 0 bases, with 11 bases remaining between them. This CDR3 has 15 amino acids. CDR3 loop: CASSHTDMTNYGYTF. The CDR3 coding sequence is TGTGCCAGCAGCCACACCGACATGACTAACTATGGCTACACCTTC. The entire variable domain, with the rest obtained from reference TRBV14 and TRBJ1-2, is as follows: EAGVTQFPSHSVIEKGQTVTLRCDPISGHDNLYWYRRVMGKEIKFLLHFVKESKQDESGMPNNRFLAERTGGTYSTLKVQPAELEDSGVYFCASSHTDMTNYGYTFGSGTRLTVV.